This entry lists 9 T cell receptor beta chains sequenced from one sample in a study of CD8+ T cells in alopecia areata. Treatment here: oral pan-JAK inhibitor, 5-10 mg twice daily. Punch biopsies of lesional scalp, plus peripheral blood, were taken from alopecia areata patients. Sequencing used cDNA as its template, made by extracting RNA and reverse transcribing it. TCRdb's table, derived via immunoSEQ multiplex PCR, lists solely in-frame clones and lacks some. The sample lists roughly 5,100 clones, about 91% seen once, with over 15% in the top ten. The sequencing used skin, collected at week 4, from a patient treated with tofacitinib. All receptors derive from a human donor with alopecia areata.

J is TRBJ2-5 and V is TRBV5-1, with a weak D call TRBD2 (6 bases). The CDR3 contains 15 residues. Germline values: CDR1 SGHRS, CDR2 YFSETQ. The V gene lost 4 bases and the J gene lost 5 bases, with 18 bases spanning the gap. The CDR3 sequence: CASSQTPGGGETQYF. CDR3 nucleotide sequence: TGCGCCAGCAGCCAGACACCCGGAGGAGGGGAGACCCAGTACTTC. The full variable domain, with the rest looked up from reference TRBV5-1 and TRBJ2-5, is KAGVTQTPRYLIKTRGQQVTLSCSPISGHRSVSWYQQTPGQGLQFLFEYFSETQRNKGNFPGRFSGRQFSNSRSEMNVSTLELGDSALYLCASSQTPGGGETQYFGPGTRLLVL.

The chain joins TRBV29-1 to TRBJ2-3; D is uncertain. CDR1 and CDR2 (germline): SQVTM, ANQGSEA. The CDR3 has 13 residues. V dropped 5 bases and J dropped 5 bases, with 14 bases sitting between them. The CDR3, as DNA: TGCAGCGTTTCGGCACAGCTTCGAGATACGCAGTATTTT. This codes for CSVSAQLRDTQYF.

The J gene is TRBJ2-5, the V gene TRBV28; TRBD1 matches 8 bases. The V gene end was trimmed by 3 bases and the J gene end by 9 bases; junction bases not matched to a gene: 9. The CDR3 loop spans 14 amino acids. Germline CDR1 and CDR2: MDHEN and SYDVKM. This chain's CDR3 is CASSFATGVKSQYF. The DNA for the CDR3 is TGTGCCAGCAGTTTTGCGACAGGGGTGAAGTCCCAGTACTTC. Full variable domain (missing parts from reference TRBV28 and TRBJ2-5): DVKVTQSSRYLVKRTGEKVFLECVQDMDHENMFWYRQDPGLGLRLIYFSYDVKMKEKGDIPEGYSVSREKKERFSLILESASTNQTSMYLCASSFATGVKSQYFGPGTRLLVL.

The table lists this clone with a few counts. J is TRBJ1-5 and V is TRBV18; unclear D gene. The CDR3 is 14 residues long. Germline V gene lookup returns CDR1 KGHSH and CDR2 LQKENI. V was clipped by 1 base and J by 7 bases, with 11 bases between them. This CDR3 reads CASSPLPSDQPQHF. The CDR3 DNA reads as TGTGCCAGCTCACCACTTCCCAGTGACCAGCCCCAGCATTTT. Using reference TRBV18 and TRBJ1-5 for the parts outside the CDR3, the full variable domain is NAGVMQNPRHLVRRRGQEARLRCSPMKGHSHVYWYRQLPEEGLKFMVYLQKENIIDESGMPKERFSAEFPKEGPSILRIQQVVRGDSAAYFCASSPLPSDQPQHFGDGTRLSIL.

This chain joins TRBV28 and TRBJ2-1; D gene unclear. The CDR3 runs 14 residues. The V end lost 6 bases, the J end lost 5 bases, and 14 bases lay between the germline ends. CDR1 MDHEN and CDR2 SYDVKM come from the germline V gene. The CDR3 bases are TGTGCCAGCAGCCTGCAACGGGCGGACAATGAGCAGTTCTTC. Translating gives CASSLQRADNEQFF.

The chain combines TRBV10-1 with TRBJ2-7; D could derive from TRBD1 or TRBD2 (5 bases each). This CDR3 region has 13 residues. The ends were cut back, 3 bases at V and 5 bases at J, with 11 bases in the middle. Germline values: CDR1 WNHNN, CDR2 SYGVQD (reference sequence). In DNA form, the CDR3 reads TGCGCCAGCAGTGATGGGCAGGGAGACGAGCAGTACTTC. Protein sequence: CASSDGQGDEQYF.

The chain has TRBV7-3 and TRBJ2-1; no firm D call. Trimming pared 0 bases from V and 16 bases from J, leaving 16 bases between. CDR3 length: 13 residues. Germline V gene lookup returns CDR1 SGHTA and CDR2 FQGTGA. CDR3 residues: CASSLTPSPDRFF. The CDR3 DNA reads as TGTGCCAGCAGCTTAACTCCCAGCCCCGATCGATTCTTC.

The CDR3 DNA reads as TGTGCCAGCAGCTTAGCCCGGGGGGGCGGGGATACGCAGTATTTT. Its translation: CASSLARGGGDTQYF. The rearrangement uses TRBV7-9 and TRBJ2-3; 8 bases are shared with TRBD2. Germline loops: CDR1 SEHNR, CDR2 FQNEAQ (reference sequence). J lost 6 bases, V lost 0 bases, and 5 bases had no gene match. The CDR3 totals 15 residues. Filled out from reference TRBV7-9 and TRBJ2-3, the complete variable domain reads DTGVSQNPRHKITKRGQNVTFRCDPISEHNRLYWYRQTLGQGPEFLTYFQNEAQLEKSRLLSDRFSAERPKGSFSTLEIQRTEQGDSAMYLCASSLARGGGDTQYFGPGTRLTVL.

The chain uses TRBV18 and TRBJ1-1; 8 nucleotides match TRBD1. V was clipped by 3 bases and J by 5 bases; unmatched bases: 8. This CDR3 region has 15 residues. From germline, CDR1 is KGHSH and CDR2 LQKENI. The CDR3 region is CASSPSDRGRTEAFF. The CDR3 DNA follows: TGTGCCAGCTCACCGTCCGACAGGGGTCGGACTGAAGCTTTCTTT. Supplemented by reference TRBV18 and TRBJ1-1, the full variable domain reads NAGVMQNPRHLVRRRGQEARLRCSPMKGHSHVYWYRQLPEEGLKFMVYLQKENIIDESGMPKERFSAEFPKEGPSILRIQQVVRGDSAAYFCASSPSDRGRTEAFFGQGTRLTVV.